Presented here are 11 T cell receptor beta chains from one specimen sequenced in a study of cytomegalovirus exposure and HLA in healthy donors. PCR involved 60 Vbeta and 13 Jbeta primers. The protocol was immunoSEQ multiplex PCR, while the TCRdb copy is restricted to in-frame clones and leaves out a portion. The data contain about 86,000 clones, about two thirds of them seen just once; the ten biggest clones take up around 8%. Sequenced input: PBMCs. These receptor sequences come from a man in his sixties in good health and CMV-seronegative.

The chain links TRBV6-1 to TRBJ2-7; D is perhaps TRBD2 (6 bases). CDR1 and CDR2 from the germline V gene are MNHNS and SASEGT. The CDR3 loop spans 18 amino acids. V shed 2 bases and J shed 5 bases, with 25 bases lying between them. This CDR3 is CASSEILGAGIGRNEQYF. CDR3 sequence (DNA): TGTGCCAGCAGTGAAATCCTAGGGGCGGGGATCGGGCGCAACGAGCAGTACTTC.

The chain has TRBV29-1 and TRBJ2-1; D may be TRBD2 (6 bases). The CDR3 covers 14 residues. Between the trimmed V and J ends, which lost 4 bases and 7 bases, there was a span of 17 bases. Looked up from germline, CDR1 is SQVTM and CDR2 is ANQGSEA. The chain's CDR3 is CSVAFLRDSNEQFF. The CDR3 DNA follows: TGCAGCGTTGCCTTCCTCCGGGACTCAAATGAGCAGTTCTTC.

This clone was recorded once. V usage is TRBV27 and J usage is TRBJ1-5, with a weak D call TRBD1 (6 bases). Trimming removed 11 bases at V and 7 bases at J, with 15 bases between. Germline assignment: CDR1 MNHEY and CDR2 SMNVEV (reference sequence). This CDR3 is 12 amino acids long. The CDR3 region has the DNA TGTGCCTCCGGGGGGGCTGGGCAGCCCCAGCATTTT. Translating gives CASGGAGQPQHF.

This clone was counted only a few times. The chain's CDR3 is CASSLEVTSTDTQYF. In nucleotides, the CDR3 is TGTGCCAGCAGCTTAGAGGTGACTAGCACAGATACGCAGTATTTT. The chain combines TRBV11-2 with TRBJ2-3; D is unresolved. This CDR3 has 15 residues. V was clipped by 0 bases and J by 0 bases, with 7 bases between them. Per germline, CDR1 SGHAT and CDR2 FQNNGV. The complete variable domain, with remaining parts taken from reference TRBV11-2 and TRBJ2-3, reads EAGVAQSPRYKIIEKRQSVAFWCNPISGHATLYWYQQILGQGPKLLIQFQNNGVVDDSQLPKDRFSAERLKGVDSTLKIQPAKLEDSAVYLCASSLEVTSTDTQYFGPGTRLTVL.

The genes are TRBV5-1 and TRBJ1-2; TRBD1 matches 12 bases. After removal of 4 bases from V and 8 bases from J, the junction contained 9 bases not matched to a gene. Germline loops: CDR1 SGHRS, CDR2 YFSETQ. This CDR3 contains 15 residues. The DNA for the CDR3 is TGCGCCAGCAGCCCACGCCCCGGGACAGGGGGCGGCTACACCTTC. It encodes CASSPRPGTGGGYTF.

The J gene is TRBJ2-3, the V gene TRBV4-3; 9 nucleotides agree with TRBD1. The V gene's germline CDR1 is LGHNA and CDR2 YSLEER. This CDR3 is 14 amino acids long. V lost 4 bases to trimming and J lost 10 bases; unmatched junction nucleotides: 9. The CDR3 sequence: CASSPSGQGLAQYF. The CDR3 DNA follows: TGCGCCAGCAGCCCCTCGGGACAGGGTTTGGCGCAGTATTTT.

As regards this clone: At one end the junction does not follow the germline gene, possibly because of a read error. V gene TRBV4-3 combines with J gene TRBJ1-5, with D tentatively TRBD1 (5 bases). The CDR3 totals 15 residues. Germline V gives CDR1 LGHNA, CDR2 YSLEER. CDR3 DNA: TGCGTCAGCAGCCAAGATCCCAGGGCGGATCAGCCCCAGCATTTT. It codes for CVSSQDPRADQPQHF.

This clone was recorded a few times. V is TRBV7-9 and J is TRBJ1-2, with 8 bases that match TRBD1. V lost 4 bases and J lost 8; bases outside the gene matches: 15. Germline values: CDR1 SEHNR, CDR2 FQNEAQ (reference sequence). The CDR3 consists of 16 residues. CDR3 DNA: TGTGCCAGCAGCTCTTGGAGCCGGGACAGGACACCAGGCTACACCTTC. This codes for CASSSWSRDRTPGYTF.

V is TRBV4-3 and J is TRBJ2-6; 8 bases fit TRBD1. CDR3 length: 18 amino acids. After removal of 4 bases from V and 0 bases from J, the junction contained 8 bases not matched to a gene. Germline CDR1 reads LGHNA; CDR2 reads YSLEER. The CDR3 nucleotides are TGCGCCAGCAGCCTAGCCGGGACAGGCTCCTCTGGGGCCAACGTCCTGACTTTC. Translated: CASSLAGTGSSGANVLTF.

The CDR3 coding sequence is TGTGCCAGCAGCCCGGGGACTAGCGGGGGGGTATTAGATACGCAGTATTTT. This encodes CASSPGTSGGVLDTQYF. The chain carries TRBV5-4 and TRBJ2-3; 16 bases fit TRBD2. Germline values: CDR1 SGHNT, CDR2 YYREEE (reference sequence). The CDR3 has 17 amino acids. V gave up 4 bases and J gave up 5 bases; unmatched junction bases: 7.

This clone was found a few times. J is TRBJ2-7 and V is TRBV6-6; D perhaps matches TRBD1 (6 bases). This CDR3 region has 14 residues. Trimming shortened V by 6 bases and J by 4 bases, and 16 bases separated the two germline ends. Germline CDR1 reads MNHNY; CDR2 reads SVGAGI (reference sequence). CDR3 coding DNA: TGTGCCAGCAGGTCCGCCAGGGGCCAATACGAGCAGTACTTC. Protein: CASRSARGQYEQYF.